Given below is one T cell receptor beta chain in context. Only in-frame clones appear in the TCRdb table, and some are missing; sequencing was by immunoSEQ multiplex PCR. The sample holds 40,000 to 55,000 clones, about 90% seen once. Germline values: CDR1 SGHTA, CDR2 FQGTGA. This CDR3 spans 15 amino acids. Trimming at V came to 5 bases and at J to 0 bases, leaving 7 bases not matched to a gene. This entry is derived from a study of OX40 agonist ivuxolimab in advanced cancers. Study information: The dose-escalation cohort had hepatocellular carcinoma, melanoma, renal cell or head and neck cancer.

Sequenced here: CD4+ or CD8+ T cells sorted from blood, sampled in a trial of the OX40 agonist ivuxolimab. The V and J genes are TRBV7-3 and TRBJ2-7, with TRBD2 matching over 7 bases. The sequence was obtained from an adult with an advanced solid tumor such as melanoma, head and neck, liver or kidney cancer. Written as DNA, the CDR3 is TGTGCCAGCAGCCCGGGGAGGGGCTTCTCCTACGAGCAGTACTTC. Its translation: CASSPGRGFSYEQYF.